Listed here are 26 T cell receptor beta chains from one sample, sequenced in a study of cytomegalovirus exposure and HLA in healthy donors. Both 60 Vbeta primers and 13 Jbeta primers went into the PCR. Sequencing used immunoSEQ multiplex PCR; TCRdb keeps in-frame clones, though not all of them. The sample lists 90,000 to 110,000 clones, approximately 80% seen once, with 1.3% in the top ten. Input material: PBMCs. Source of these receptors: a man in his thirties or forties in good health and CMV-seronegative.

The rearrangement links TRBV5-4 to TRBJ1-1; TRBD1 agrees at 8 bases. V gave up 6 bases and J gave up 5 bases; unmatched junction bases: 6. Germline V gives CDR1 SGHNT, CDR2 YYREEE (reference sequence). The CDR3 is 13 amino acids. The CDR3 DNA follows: TGTGCCAGCACCCAGGGGGCTGGGACTGAAGCTTTCTTT. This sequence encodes CASTQGAGTEAFF.

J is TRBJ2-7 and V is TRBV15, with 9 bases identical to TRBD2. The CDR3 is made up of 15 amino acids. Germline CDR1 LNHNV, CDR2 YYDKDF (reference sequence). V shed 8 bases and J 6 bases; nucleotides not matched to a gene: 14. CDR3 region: CATHKGSSGASEQYF. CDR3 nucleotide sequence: TGTGCCACCCATAAGGGGTCTAGCGGGGCCAGCGAGCAGTACTTC.

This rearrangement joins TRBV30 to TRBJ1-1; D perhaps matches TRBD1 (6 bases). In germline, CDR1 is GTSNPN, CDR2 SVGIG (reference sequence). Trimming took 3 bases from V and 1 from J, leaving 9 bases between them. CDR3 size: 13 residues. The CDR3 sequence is CAWRGRGNTEAFF. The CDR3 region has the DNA TGTGCCTGGAGAGGCAGGGGGAACACTGAAGCTTTCTTT.

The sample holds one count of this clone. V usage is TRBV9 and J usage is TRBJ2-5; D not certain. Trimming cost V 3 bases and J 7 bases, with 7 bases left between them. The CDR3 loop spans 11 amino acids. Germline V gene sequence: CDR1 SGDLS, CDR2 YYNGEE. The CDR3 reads CASSASGTQYF. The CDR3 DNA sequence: TGTGCCAGCAGCGCGTCGGGGACCCAGTACTTC.

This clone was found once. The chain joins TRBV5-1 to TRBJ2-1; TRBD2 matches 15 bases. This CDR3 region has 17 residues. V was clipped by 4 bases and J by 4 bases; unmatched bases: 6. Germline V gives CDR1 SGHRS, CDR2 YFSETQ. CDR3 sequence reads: CASSLGLAGGNYNEQFF. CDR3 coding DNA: TGCGCCAGCAGCCTTGGACTAGCGGGAGGGAATTACAATGAGCAGTTCTTC.

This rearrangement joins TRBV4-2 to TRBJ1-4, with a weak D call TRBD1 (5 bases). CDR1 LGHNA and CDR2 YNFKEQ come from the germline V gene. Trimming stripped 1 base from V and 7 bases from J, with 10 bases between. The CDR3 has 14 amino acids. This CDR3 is CASSQVGDAEKLFF. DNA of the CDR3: TGTGCCAGCAGCCAAGTAGGGGATGCTGAAAAACTGTTTTTT.

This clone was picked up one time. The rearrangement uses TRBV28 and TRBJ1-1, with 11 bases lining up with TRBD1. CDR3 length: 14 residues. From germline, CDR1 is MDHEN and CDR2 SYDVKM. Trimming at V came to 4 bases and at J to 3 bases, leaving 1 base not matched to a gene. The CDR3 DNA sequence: TGTGCCAGCAGTTCGGGACAGGGGGACACTGAAGCTTTCTTT. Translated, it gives CASSSGQGDTEAFF.

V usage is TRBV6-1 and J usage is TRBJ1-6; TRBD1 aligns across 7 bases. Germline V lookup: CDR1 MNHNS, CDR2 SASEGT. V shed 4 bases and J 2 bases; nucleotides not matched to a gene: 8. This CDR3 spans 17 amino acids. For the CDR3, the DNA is TGTGCCAGCAGTGCCCGGACAGGTTTTCCCTATAATTCACCCCTCCACTTT. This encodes CASSARTGFPYNSPLHF.

The CDR3 region has the DNA TGCGCCAGCCTCATCGGGACTAGCGGCACAGATACGCAGTATTTT. Protein: CASLIGTSGTDTQYF. The J gene is TRBJ2-3, the V gene TRBV5-1; TRBD2 agrees at 10 bases. CDR3 length: 15 residues. Per the germline V gene, CDR1 is SGHRS and CDR2 is YFSETQ. V lost 7 bases to trimming and J lost 1 base; unmatched junction nucleotides: 6.

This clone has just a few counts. In DNA, the CDR3 is TGTGCCAGCAGCGACACCAGGGACAGAAGCTCTGGAAACACCATATATTTT. Translating gives CASSDTRDRSSGNTIYF. The chain has TRBV5-5 and TRBJ1-3, with 7 positions matching TRBD1. The ends lost 4 bases at V and 0 bases at J; junction bases unmatched: 10. The CDR3 runs to 17 residues. Per germline, CDR1 SGHKS and CDR2 YYEKEE (reference sequence).

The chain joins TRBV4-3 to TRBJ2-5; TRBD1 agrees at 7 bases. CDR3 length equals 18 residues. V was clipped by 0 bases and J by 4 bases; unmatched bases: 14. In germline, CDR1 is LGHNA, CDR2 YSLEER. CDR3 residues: CASSQEGIGKGAGETQYF. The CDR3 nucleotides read TGCGCCAGCAGCCAAGAAGGTATCGGGAAGGGGGCTGGAGAGACCCAGTACTTC.

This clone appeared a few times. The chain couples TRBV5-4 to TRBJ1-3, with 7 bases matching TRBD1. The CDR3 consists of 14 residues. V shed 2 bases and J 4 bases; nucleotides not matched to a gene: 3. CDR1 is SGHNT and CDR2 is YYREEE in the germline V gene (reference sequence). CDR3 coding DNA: TGTGCCAGCAGCTTCGACAGGGCGGGAAACACCATATATTTT. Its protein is CASSFDRAGNTIYF. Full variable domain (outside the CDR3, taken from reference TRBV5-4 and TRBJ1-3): ETGVTQSPTHLIKTRGQQVTLRCSSQSGHNTVSWYQQALGQGPQFIFQYYREEENGRGNFPPRFSGLQFPNYSSELNVNALELDDSALYLCASSFDRAGNTIYFGEGSWLTVV.

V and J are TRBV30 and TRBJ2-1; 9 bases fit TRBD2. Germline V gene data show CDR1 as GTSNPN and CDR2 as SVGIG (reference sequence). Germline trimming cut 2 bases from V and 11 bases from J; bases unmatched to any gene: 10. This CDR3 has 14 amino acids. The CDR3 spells CAWSKVASGIKQFF. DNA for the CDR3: TGTGCCTGGAGTAAAGTGGCTAGCGGGATCAAGCAGTTCTTC.

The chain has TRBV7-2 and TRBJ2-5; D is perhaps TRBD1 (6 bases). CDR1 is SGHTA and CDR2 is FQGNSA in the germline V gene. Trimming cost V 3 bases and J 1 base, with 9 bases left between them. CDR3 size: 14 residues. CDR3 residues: CASSLGAGQETQYF. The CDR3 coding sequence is TGTGCCAGCAGCTTGGGGGCCGGCCAAGAGACCCAGTACTTC.

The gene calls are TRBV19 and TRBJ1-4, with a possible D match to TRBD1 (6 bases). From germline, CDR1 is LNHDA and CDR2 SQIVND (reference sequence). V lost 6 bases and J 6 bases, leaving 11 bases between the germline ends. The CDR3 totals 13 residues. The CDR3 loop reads CASRGRQDEKLFF. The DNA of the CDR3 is TGTGCCAGTAGAGGGAGACAGGATGAAAAACTGTTTTTT.

CDR3 DNA sequence: TGTGCCAGCAGCTCGCAGGGTGGCGGGGAGGGAACCTACAATGAGCAGTTCTTC. Residues: CASSSQGGGEGTYNEQFF. The chain couples TRBV7-9 to TRBJ2-1; 7 bases fit TRBD2. With 4 bases clipped from V and 2 bases from J, the junction kept 14 bases outside the gene matches. CDR1 SEHNR and CDR2 FQNEAQ come from the germline V gene (reference sequence). The CDR3 is 18 amino acids.

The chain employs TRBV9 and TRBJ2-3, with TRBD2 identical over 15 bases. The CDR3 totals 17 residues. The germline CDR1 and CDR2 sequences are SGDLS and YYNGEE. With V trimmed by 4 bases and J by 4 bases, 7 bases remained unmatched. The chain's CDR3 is CASSPGTSGRLADTQYF. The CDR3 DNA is TGTGCCAGCAGCCCGGGGACTAGCGGGAGGCTGGCAGATACGCAGTATTTT.

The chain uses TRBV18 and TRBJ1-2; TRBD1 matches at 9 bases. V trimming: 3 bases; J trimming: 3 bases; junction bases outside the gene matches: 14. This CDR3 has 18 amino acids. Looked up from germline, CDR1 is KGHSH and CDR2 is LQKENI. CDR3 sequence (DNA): TGTGCCAGCTCACCCTTATCGGGACAGGGTACTAGGGACTATGGCTACACCTTC. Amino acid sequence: CASSPLSGQGTRDYGYTF.

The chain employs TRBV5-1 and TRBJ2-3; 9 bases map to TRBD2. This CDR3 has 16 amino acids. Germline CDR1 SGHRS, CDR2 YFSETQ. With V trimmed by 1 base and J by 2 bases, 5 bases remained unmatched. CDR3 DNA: TGCGCCAGCAGCTTGTTAGGCGGGGGGGCCACAGATACGCAGTATTTT. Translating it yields CASSLLGGGATDTQYF.

DNA for the CDR3: TGCGCCAGCAGCCCAGATTACAGTGCTATTATGAGCTCCTATAATTCACCCCTCCACTTT. Translated: CASSPDYSAIMSSYNSPLHF. The gene calls are TRBV5-1 and TRBJ1-6; no reliable D call. CDR1 SGHRS and CDR2 YFSETQ come from the germline V gene. CDR3 length: 20 amino acids. Trimming removed 4 bases at V and 0 bases at J, with 23 bases between.

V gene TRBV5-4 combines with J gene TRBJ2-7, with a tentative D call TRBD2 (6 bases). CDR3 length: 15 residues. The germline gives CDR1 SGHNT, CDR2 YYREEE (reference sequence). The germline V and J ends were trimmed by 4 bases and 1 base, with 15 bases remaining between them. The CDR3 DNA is TGTGCCAGCAGCGATTCCGGGACTCTTTCCTACGAGCAGTACTTC. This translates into CASSDSGTLSYEQYF.

CDR3 protein: CASSPKGTGGAQPQHF. CDR3 DNA: TGTGCCAGCAGCCCCAAAGGGACAGGGGGTGCTCAGCCCCAGCATTTT. The V and J genes are TRBV7-2 and TRBJ1-5; TRBD1 matches at 11 bases. Germline assignment: CDR1 SGHTA and CDR2 FQGNSA. The CDR3 is 16 residues long. V gave up 5 bases and J gave up 6 bases; unmatched junction bases: 9.

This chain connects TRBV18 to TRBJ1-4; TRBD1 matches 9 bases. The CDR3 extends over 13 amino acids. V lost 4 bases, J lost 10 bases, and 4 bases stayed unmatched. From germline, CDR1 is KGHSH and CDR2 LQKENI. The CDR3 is CASSLETGGKLFF. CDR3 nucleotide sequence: TGTGCCAGCTCACTCGAGACAGGGGGAAAACTGTTTTTT.

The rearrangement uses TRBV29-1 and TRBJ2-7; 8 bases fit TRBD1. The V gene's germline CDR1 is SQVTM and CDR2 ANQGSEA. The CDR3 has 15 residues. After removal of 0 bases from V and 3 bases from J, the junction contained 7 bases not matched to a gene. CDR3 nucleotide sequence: TGCAGCGTTGAAGATGGACAGGGAAGATTCTACGAGCAGTACTTC. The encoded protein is CSVEDGQGRFYEQYF.

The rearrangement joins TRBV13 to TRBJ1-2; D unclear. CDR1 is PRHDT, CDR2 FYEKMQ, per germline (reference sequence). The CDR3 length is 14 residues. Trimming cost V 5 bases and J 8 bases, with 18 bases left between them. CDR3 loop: CASSPGGVSMGYTF. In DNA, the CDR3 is TGTGCCAGCAGCCCAGGCGGGGTCTCTATGGGCTACACCTTC.

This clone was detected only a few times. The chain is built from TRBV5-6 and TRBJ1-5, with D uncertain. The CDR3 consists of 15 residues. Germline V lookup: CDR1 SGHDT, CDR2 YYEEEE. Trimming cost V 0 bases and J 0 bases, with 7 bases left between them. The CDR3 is CASSLGGGSNQPQHF. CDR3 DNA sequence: TGTGCCAGCAGCTTGGGAGGTGGTAGCAATCAGCCCCAGCATTTT.